The 28 T cell receptor beta chains below were found in one sample sequenced in a study of cytomegalovirus exposure and HLA in healthy donors. With 60 Vbeta and 13 Jbeta primers, the PCR was carried out. Sequenced by immunoSEQ multiplex PCR; TCRdb stores in-frame clones only, minus some. The sample carries over 150,000 clones, more than 85% recorded once. The sequenced sample consisted of PBMCs. All receptors come from a girl under three years old in good health and CMV-seronegative.

In its sample, this clone was seen a few times. This chain links TRBV10-3 with TRBJ2-7, with D uncertain. The ends were cut back, 2 bases at V and 3 bases at J, with 8 bases in the middle. CDR1 and CDR2 (germline): ENHRY, SYGVKD. This CDR3 region has 13 residues. The CDR3 spells CAISEVLGYEQYF. The CDR3 region has the DNA TGTGCCATCAGTGAGGTACTTGGCTACGAGCAGTACTTC.

The genes are TRBV30 and TRBJ1-2; tentative D call: TRBD1 (5 bases). CDR3 length: 15 amino acids. Looked up from germline, CDR1 is GTSNPN and CDR2 is SVGIG (reference sequence). Trimming took 3 bases from V and 5 from J, leaving 19 bases between them. The CDR3 loop reads CAWSGEDMGGYGYTF. The CDR3, as DNA: TGTGCCTGGAGCGGGGAAGACATGGGGGGATATGGCTACACCTTC.

CDR3 protein: CASSSRRDITYEQYF. DNA for the CDR3: TGTGCCAGCAGCTCCCGCCGGGACATTACCTACGAGCAGTACTTC. The chain couples TRBV5-8 to TRBJ2-7; D perhaps matches TRBD1 (6 bases). Germline values: CDR1 SGHTS, CDR2 YDEGEE. V was pared by 3 bases and J by 2 bases, with 15 bases between. The CDR3 covers 15 residues. Combining the CDR3 with reference TRBV5-8 and TRBJ2-7 gives the whole variable domain EAGVTQSPTHLIKTRGQQATLRCSPISGHTSVYWYQQALGLGLQFLLWYDEGEERNRGNFPPRFSGRQFPNYSSELNVNALELEDSALYLCASSSRRDITYEQYFGPGTRLTVT.

V is TRBV2 and J is TRBJ2-1, with TRBD2 identical over 7 bases. V lost 8 bases, J lost 3 bases, and 16 bases stayed unmatched. This CDR3 contains 17 residues. The germline CDR1 and CDR2 sequences are SNHLY and FYNNEI. The CDR3 region has the DNA TGTGCCAGCCGCCCAAGCGGTAGCGGGTCCGTCTACAATGAGCAGTTCTTC. Translating it yields CASRPSGSGSVYNEQFF.

This rearrangement joins TRBV6-6 to TRBJ1-5; perhaps TRBD1 as D (6 bases). The CDR3 length is 16 residues. CDR1 MNHNY and CDR2 SVGAGI come from the germline V gene (reference sequence). Trimming removed 0 bases from V and 7 bases from J, with 16 bases in between. CDR3: CASSYSRGGAWQPQHF. For the CDR3, the DNA is TGTGCCAGCAGTTACTCCCGGGGGGGGGCTTGGCAGCCCCAGCATTTT.

J is TRBJ2-1 and V is TRBV19; 12 bases are shared with TRBD2. V was clipped by 3 bases and J by 4 bases; unmatched bases: 13. The germline CDR1 and CDR2 sequences are LNHDA and SQIVND (reference sequence). This CDR3 contains 19 residues. The CDR3 sequence is CASSISARLAGAHYNEQFF. The CDR3 region has the DNA TGTGCCAGTAGTATTTCGGCCCGACTAGCGGGGGCCCATTACAATGAGCAGTTCTTC.

CDR3: CASSKNREETQYF. For the CDR3, the DNA is TGTGCCAGCAGCAAAAACAGGGAGGAGACCCAGTACTTC. The V and J genes are TRBV2 and TRBJ2-5; D perhaps matches TRBD1 (6 bases). CDR3 length equals 13 residues. Trimming left V 6 bases short and J 5 bases short, with 13 bases between. Per the germline V gene, CDR1 is SNHLY and CDR2 is FYNNEI.

The chain combines TRBV7-9 with TRBJ2-7; maybe TRBD2 (5 bases). Germline CDR1 SEHNR, CDR2 FQNEAQ (reference sequence). V was pared by 5 bases and J by 6 bases, with 23 bases between. This CDR3 comprises 16 residues. CDR3 nucleotide sequence: TGTGCCAGCAGCGCTAATAGTCTCGGAGTCGGAGGCGAGCAGTACTTC. Its protein product is CASSANSLGVGGEQYF.

This clone came up once. The chain has TRBV6-6 and TRBJ1-1; 7 nucleotides match TRBD1. The CDR3 loop spans 15 amino acids. Trimming removed 2 bases from V and 1 base from J; junction bases left unmatched: 4. Germline V gene lookup returns CDR1 MNHNY and CDR2 SVGAGI (reference sequence). The CDR3 nucleotides read TGTGCCAGCAGTTACGTTCAGGGGGAGAACACTGAAGCTTTCTTT. It yields the protein CASSYVQGENTEAFF.

CDR3 residues: CASSPGQNYEQYF. Written as DNA, the CDR3 is TGTGCCAGCTCACCAGGACAGAACTACGAGCAGTACTTC. This chain joins TRBV18 and TRBJ2-7; D possibly corresponds to TRBD1 (6 bases). Trimming took off 2 bases at V and 3 bases at J, with 8 bases between the two ends. CDR3 length equals 13 residues. Germline V gene sequence: CDR1 KGHSH, CDR2 LQKENI.

This chain uses TRBV7-2 with TRBJ1-3, with D possibly being TRBD1 (6 bases). CDR3 length equals 16 residues. The V end was cut by 3 bases, the J end by 2 bases, with 14 bases between. The germline CDR1 and CDR2 sequences are SGHTA and FQGNSA. The CDR3 reads CASSLDGEGAGNTIYF. The CDR3 DNA reads as TGTGCCAGCAGCTTGGACGGGGAGGGGGCTGGAAACACCATATATTTT.

This clone was observed a single time. This rearrangement joins TRBV4-3 to TRBJ2-1, with 7 bases identical to TRBD2. Germline CDR1 reads LGHNA; CDR2 reads YSLEER. V lost 1 base to trimming and J lost 6 bases; unmatched junction nucleotides: 12. The CDR3 runs to 17 residues. The CDR3 loop reads CASSQVAGDILSNEQFF. The DNA for the CDR3 is TGCGCCAGCAGCCAAGTCGCGGGAGACATACTTAGCAATGAGCAGTTCTTC.

This chain links TRBV7-2 with TRBJ1-6; 9 nucleotides align to TRBD1. The germline CDR1 and CDR2 sequences are SGHTA and FQGNSA. The CDR3 has 15 residues. V dropped 5 bases and J dropped 7; count of bases not matched to a gene: 6. Here the CDR3 DNA reads TGTGCCAGCAGCCAACAGGGGGCCCGGAATTCACCCCTCCACTTT. Protein product: CASSQQGARNSPLHF.

The V call is TRBV6-6, the J call TRBJ1-1; D is unclear. Trimming removed 9 bases at V and 1 base at J, with 9 bases between. The CDR3 sequence is 12 residues long. The germline V gene has CDR1 MNHNY and CDR2 SVGAGI (reference sequence). This chain's CDR3 is CASQRGNTEAFF. The CDR3 DNA reads TGTGCCAGTCAGAGAGGGAACACTGAAGCTTTCTTT.

The chain is built from TRBV30 and TRBJ1-1; D is unresolved. CDR3 length equals 12 residues. The germline CDR1 and CDR2 sequences are GTSNPN and SVGIG (reference sequence). V lost 4 bases and J lost 2, with 8 bases in between. This CDR3 is CAWTPGNTEAFF. The CDR3 bases are TGTGCCTGGACGCCAGGCAACACTGAAGCTTTCTTT.

The chain joins TRBV11-1 to TRBJ1-1; 9 positions match TRBD1. CDR3 length equals 14 residues. The germline V gene has CDR1 SGHAT and CDR2 FQDESV (reference sequence). The J segment lost 1 base and the V segment lost 4 bases, leaving 1 base of the junction unmatched. CDR3 coding DNA: TGTGCCAGCAGCTCGGGACAGGGGAACACTGAAGCTTTCTTT. Translated, it gives CASSSGQGNTEAFF.

V is TRBV5-4 and J is TRBJ2-5, with no clear D. CDR1 is SGHNT, CDR2 YYREEE, per germline (reference sequence). V was clipped by 5 bases and J by 5 bases, with 16 bases between them. This CDR3 contains 14 residues. The CDR3 DNA reads TGTGCCAGCAGGGTGGGCCCCATGACGGAGACCCAGTACTTC. Its translation is CASRVGPMTETQYF. The whole variable domain, filled in from reference TRBV5-4 and TRBJ2-5, reads ETGVTQSPTHLIKTRGQQVTLRCSSQSGHNTVSWYQQALGQGPQFIFQYYREEENGRGNFPPRFSGLQFPNYSSELNVNALELDDSALYLCASRVGPMTETQYFGPGTRLLVL.

The V and J genes are TRBV9 and TRBJ2-5, with 12 bases aligning to TRBD2. CDR1 and CDR2 (germline): SGDLS, YYNGEE. The CDR3 sequence is 16 residues long. With 4 bases clipped from V and 4 bases from J, the junction kept 8 bases outside the gene matches. The CDR3 reads CASSPGGGLAGETQYF. The DNA for the CDR3 is TGTGCCAGCAGCCCAGGGGGGGGACTAGCGGGAGAGACCCAGTACTTC.

This chain links TRBV18 with TRBJ2-7; 11 nucleotides agree with TRBD1. This CDR3 comprises 16 residues. The junction had 10 bases not matched to a gene; V was cut back by 2 bases and J by 7 bases. CDR1 and CDR2 (germline): KGHSH, LQKENI. The CDR3 is CASSPIIRTGGVEQYF. The CDR3 DNA is TGTGCCAGCTCACCAATAATCCGGACAGGGGGCGTGGAGCAGTACTTC.

This rearrangement joins TRBV6-5 to TRBJ2-7; 11 bases fit TRBD1. The germline CDR1 and CDR2 sequences are MNHEY and SVGAGI. The CDR3 totals 14 residues. V was clipped by 0 bases and J by 7 bases; unmatched bases: 2. CDR3 DNA sequence: TGTGCCAGCAGTTACTCCGGGACAGGGGGTGAGCAGTACTTC. Translation: CASSYSGTGGEQYF.

The chain links TRBV14 to TRBJ2-6; D is possibly TRBD1 (6 bases). The CDR3 sequence is 17 residues long. Germline CDR1 and CDR2: SGHDN and FVKESK. Between the trimmed V and J ends, which lost 3 bases and 0 bases, there was a span of 12 bases. CDR3 residues: CASSQITGHSGANVLTF. DNA for the CDR3: TGTGCCAGCAGCCAGATCACAGGGCACTCTGGGGCCAACGTCCTGACTTTC.

The chain combines TRBV20-1 with TRBJ2-7; TRBD1 agrees at 7 bases. The CDR3 loop spans 11 amino acids. V gave up 4 bases and J gave up 5 bases; unmatched junction bases: 2. CDR1 and CDR2 (germline): DFQATT, SNEGSKA (reference sequence). The DNA for the CDR3 is TGCAGTGCTAAGGGGGCCGACGAGCAGTACTTC. Amino acid sequence: CSAKGADEQYF.

The chain links TRBV9 to TRBJ2-7, with 8 positions matching TRBD1. The CDR3 loop spans 12 amino acids. Trimming at V came to 4 bases and at J to 6 bases, leaving 3 bases not matched to a gene. Germline CDR1 reads SGDLS; CDR2 reads YYNGEE. DNA for the CDR3: TGTGCCAGCAGCCCAGACAGGGGCGAGCAGTACTTC. It yields the protein CASSPDRGEQYF.

CDR3 sequence (DNA): TGTGCCAGCAACCCGGCGGGAGGGGCGAACACCGGGGAGCTGTTTTTT. This encodes CASNPAGGANTGELFF. This sequence joins TRBV25-1 and TRBJ2-2, with 9 bases fitting TRBD2. This CDR3 contains 16 residues. Germline V gene lookup returns CDR1 MGHDK and CDR2 SYGVNS. After removal of 7 bases from V and 0 bases from J, the junction contained 6 bases not matched to a gene.

The chain recombines TRBV4-1 with TRBJ2-7, with TRBD2 matching over 7 bases. V lost 3 bases and J lost 2; bases outside the gene matches: 4. In germline, CDR1 is MGHRA, CDR2 YSYEKL. The CDR3 runs 14 residues. In DNA, the CDR3 is TGCGCCAGCAGCCACCAGGGAGGGACCTACGAGCAGTACTTC. Translating it yields CASSHQGGTYEQYF.

The V gene is TRBV6-1, the J gene TRBJ1-6; tentatively, D is TRBD1 (5 bases). Germline V CDR1 and CDR2: MNHNS, SASEGT. Trimming shortened V by 8 bases and J by 9 bases, and 14 bases separated the two germline ends. CDR3 size: 13 residues. The CDR3 DNA sequence: TGTGCCAGCCTCGGGGGTGTTGGTTCACCCCTCCACTTT. Encoded protein: CASLGGVGSPLHF.

The count of this clone is one. The chain employs TRBV6-6 and TRBJ2-5; D gene uncertain. The germline CDR1 and CDR2 sequences are MNHNY and SVGAGI (reference sequence). This CDR3 comprises 11 residues. V was trimmed by 4 bases and J by 4 bases, leaving 4 bases between them. The CDR3 bases are TGTGCCAGCAGTTCGGGAGAGACCCAGTACTTC. It encodes CASSSGETQYF.

This clone was seen a single time. The rearrangement uses TRBV25-1 and TRBJ1-1; 8 bases line up with TRBD1. Losses at the gene ends were 8 bases for V and 5 bases for J; bases not matched to a gene: 13. Germline CDR1 and CDR2: MGHDK and SYGVNS. The CDR3 runs 15 residues. Written as DNA, the CDR3 is TGTGCCAGCGGGTCCCCGACAGGGGAGGGGACTGAAGCTTTCTTT. Its protein is CASGSPTGEGTEAFF.